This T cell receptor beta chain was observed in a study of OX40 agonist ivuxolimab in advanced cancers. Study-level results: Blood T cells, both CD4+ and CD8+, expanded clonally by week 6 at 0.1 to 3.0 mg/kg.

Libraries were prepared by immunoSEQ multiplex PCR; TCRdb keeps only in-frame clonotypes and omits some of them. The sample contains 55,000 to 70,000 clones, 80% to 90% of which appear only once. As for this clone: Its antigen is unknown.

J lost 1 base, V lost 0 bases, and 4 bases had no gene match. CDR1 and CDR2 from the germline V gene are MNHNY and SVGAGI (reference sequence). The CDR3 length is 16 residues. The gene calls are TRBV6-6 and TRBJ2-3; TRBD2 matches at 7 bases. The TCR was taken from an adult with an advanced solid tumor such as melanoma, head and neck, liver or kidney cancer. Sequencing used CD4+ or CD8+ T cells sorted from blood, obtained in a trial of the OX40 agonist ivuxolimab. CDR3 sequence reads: CASSYSGGVGTDTQYF. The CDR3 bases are TGTGCCAGCAGTTACTCTGGGGGGGTCGGCACAGATACGCAGTATTTT.